This TCR beta chain is drawn from a study of blood T cell repertoires in COVID-19. CDR1 and CDR2 from the germline V gene are SGHTA and FQGNSA. V lost 6 bases to trimming and J lost 3 bases, with 14 bases between them. The CDR3 length is 15 residues. TCRdb keeps only in-frame clones here, not all; method: immunoSEQ multiplex PCR. The table lists more than 95,000 clones, roughly 80% of them singletons. This clone has a single count. Source material: peripheral blood. The chain links TRBV7-2 to TRBJ1-4, with D unresolved. The sequence was collected from a woman older than 75 with active or convalescent COVID-19. The CDR3 spells CASSFVPGANEKLFF. CDR3 DNA: TGTGCCAGCAGTTTCGTCCCGGGAGCTAATGAAAAACTGTTTTTT.